The entry below gives a single TCR beta chain sequence along with its context. Its target is unknown. Sequenced by immunoSEQ multiplex PCR; TCRdb stores in-frame clones only, minus some. Among roughly 45,000 clones listed, 55% to 85% were seen once. Subsequent to ten to eleven days of culture, CD4+ T cells were isolated. Participants received two doses of either the BNT162b2 or mRNA-1273 vaccine. This CDR3 has 14 residues. Germline-derived CDR1 and CDR2 are MNHNY and SVGAGI (reference sequence). Trimming pared 5 bases from V and 2 bases from J, leaving 13 bases between. The data belong to a study of vaccination effects on CD4 cells after COVID-19.

Sequenced here: CD4+ T cells from PBMCs cultured without peptide, sampled after COVID-19 vaccination. This chain links TRBV6-6 with TRBJ2-7, with D possibly being TRBD1 (5 bases). The receptor comes from a human donor who received a COVID-19 vaccine. CDR3 sequence (DNA): TGTGCCAGCAGTGAGAACAGGCAAGCCTACGAGCAGTACTTC. Translating gives CASSENRQAYEQYF.